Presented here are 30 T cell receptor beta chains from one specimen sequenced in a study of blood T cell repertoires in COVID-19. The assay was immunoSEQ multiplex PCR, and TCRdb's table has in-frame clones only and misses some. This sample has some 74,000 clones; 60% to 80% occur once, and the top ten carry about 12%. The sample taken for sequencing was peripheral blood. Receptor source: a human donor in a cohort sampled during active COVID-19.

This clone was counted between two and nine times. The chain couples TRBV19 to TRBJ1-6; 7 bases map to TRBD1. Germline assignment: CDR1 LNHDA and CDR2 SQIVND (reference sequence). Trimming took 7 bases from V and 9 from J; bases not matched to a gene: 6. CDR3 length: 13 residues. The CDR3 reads CASKEQGLSPLHF. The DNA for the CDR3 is TGTGCCAGTAAGGAACAGGGGCTTTCACCCCTCCACTTT.

CDR3 DNA sequence: TGTGCCAGCAGCCGGACAGCCATGAACACTGAAGCTTTCTTT. Protein product: CASSRTAMNTEAFF. This chain joins TRBV3-1 (or the pseudogene TRBV3-2) and TRBJ1-1, with D tentatively TRBD1 (6 bases). The CDR3 totals 14 residues. Germline CDR1 is LGHDT and CDR2 is YNNKEL (reference sequence). The V end lost 4 bases, the J end lost 0 bases, and 9 bases lay between the germline ends.

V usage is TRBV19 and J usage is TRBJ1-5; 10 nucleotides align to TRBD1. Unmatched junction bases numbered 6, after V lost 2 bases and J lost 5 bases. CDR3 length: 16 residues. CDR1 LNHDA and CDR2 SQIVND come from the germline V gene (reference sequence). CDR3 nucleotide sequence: TGTGCCAGTAGTATATGGGACAGGGGAAGGGATCAGCCCCAGCATTTT. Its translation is CASSIWDRGRDQPQHF.

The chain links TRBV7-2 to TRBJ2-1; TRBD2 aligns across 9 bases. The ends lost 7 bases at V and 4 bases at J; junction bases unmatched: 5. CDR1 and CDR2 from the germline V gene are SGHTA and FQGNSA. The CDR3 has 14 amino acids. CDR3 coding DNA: TGTGCCAGCAAGGCGGGAGGGGCTTACAATGAGCAGTTCTTC. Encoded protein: CASKAGGAYNEQFF.

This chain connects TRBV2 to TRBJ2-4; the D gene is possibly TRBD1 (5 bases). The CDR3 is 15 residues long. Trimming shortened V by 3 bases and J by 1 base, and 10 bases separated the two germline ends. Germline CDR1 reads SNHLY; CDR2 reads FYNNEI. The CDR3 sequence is CASSEKGVAKNIQYF. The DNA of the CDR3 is TGTGCCAGCAGTGAGAAAGGGGTTGCCAAAAACATTCAGTACTTC.

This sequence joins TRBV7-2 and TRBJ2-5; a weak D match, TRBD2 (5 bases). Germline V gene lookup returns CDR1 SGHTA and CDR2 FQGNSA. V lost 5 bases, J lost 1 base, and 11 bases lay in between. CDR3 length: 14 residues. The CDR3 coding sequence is TGTGCCAGCAGCCCCCGGGGTCCCCAAGAGACCCAGTACTTC. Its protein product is CASSPRGPQETQYF. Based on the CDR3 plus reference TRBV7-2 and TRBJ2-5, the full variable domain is GAGVSQSPSNKVTEKGKDVELRCDPISGHTALYWYRQSLGQGLEFLIYFQGNSAPDKSGLPSDRFSAERTGGSVSTLTIQRTQQEDSAVYLCASSPRGPQETQYFGPGTRLLVL.

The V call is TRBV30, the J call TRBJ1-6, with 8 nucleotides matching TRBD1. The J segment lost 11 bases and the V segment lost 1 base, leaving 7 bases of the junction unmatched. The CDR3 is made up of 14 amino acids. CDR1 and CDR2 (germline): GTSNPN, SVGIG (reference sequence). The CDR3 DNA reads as TGTGCCTGGAGTGCGACAGGGGCAAGAGCACCCCTCCACTTT. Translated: CAWSATGARAPLHF.

CDR3 in DNA: TGTGCCAGCAGGGCAGGGGTTGGTAATTCACCCCTCCACTTT. Its protein is CASRAGVGNSPLHF. The chain couples TRBV7-2 to TRBJ1-6; TRBD1 is a possible D gene (6 bases). Trimming pared 6 bases from V and 6 bases from J, leaving 12 bases between. The CDR3 runs 14 residues. Germline V gives CDR1 SGHTA, CDR2 FQGNSA.

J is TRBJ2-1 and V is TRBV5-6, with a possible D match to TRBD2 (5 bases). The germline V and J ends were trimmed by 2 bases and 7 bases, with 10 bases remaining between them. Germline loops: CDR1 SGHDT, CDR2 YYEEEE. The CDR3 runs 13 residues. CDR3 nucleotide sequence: TGTGCCAGCAGCTTCGGCCGAGGGAATGAGCAGTTCTTC. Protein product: CASSFGRGNEQFF.

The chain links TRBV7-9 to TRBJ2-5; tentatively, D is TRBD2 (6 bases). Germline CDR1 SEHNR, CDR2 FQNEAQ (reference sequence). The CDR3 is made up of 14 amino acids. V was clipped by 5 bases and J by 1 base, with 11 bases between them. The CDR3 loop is CASSPGTRQETQYF. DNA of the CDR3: TGTGCCAGCAGCCCCGGGACTCGCCAAGAGACCCAGTACTTC.

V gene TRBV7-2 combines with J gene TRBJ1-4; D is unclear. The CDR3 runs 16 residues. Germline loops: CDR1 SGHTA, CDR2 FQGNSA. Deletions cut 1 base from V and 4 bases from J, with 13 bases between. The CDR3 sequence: CASSLEMAGYNEKLFF. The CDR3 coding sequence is TGTGCCAGCAGCTTAGAAATGGCAGGATATAATGAAAAACTGTTTTTT.

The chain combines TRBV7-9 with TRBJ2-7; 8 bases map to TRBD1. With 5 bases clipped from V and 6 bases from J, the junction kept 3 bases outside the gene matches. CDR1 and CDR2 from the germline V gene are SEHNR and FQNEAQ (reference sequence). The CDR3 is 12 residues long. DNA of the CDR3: TGTGCCAGCAGCCCGGACAGGGCCGAGCAGTACTTC. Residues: CASSPDRAEQYF.

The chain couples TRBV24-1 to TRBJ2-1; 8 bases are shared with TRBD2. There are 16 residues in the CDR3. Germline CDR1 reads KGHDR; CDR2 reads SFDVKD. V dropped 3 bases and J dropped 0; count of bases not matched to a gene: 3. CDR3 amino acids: CATSDPRGGSYNEQFF. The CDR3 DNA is TGTGCCACCAGTGATCCTCGGGGGGGCTCCTACAATGAGCAGTTCTTC.

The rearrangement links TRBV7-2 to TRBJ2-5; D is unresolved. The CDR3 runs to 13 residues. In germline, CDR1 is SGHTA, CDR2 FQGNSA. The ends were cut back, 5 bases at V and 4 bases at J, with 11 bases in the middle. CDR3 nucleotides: TGTGCCAGCAGCCCCCTAGAGGTAGAGACCCAGTACTTC. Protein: CASSPLEVETQYF.

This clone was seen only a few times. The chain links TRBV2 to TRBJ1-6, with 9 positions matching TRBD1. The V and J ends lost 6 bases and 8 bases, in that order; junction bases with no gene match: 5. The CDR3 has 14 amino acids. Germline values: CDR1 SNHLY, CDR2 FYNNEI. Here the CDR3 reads CASSGTGPHSPLHF. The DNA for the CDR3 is TGTGCCAGCAGCGGGACAGGGCCGCATTCACCCCTCCACTTT.

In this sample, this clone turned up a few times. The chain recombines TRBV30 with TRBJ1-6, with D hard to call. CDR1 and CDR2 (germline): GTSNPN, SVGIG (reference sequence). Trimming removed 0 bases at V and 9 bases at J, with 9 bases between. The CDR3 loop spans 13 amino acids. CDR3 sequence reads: CAWSVQTLSPLHF. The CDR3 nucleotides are TGTGCCTGGAGTGTACAAACCCTTTCACCCCTCCACTTT.

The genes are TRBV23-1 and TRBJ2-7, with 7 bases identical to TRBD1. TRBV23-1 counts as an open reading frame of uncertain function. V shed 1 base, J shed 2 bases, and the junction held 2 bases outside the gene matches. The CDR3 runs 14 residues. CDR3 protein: CASSQWDSTYEQYV. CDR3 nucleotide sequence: TGCGCCAGCAGTCAATGGGACAGTACCTACGAGCAGTACGTC.

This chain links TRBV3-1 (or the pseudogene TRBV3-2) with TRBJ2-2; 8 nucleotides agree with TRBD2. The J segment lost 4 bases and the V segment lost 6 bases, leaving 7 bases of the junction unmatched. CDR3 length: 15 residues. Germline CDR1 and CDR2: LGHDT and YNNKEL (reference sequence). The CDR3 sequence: CASRSGTRGTGELFF. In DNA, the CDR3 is TGTGCCAGCAGGTCCGGGACTAGAGGCACCGGGGAGCTGTTTTTT.

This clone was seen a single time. The CDR3 DNA reads as TGTGCCAGCAGCCCCCGGACTAGCGGGAGTGACATTCAGTACTTC. As protein: CASSPRTSGSDIQYF. The J gene is TRBJ2-4, the V gene TRBV3-1 (or the pseudogene TRBV3-2), with TRBD2 matching over 13 bases. This CDR3 is built from 15 residues. CDR1 is LGHDT, CDR2 YNNKEL, per germline (reference sequence). Unmatched junction bases numbered 5, after V lost 4 bases and J lost 8 bases.

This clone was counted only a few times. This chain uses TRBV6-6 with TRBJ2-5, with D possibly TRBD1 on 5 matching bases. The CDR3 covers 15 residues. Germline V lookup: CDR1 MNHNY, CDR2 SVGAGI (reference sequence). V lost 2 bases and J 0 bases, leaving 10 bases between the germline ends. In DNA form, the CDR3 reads TGTGCCAGCAGTTACCAGGGTGGGGACCAAGAGACCCAGTACTTC. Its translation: CASSYQGGDQETQYF.

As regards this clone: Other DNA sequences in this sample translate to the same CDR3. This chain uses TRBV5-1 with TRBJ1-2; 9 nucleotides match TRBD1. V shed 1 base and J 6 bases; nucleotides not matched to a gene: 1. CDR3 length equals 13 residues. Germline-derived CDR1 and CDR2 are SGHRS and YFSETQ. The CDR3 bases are TGCGCCAGCAGCTTGACAGGGGGCCATGGCTACACCTTC. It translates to CASSLTGGHGYTF.

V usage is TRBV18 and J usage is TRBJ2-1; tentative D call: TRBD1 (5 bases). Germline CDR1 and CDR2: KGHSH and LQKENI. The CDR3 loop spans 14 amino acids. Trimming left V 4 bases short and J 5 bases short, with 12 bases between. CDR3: CASSQKTDHNEQFF. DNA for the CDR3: TGTGCCAGCTCACAGAAGACAGATCACAATGAGCAGTTCTTC.

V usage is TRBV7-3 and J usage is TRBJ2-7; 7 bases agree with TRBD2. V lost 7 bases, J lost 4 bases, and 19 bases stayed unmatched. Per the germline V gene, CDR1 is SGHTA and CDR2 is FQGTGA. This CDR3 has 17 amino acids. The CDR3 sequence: CASILPPGGGRGYEQYV. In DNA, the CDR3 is TGTGCCAGCATCCTTCCTCCTGGCGGCGGGAGAGGGTACGAGCAGTACGTC.

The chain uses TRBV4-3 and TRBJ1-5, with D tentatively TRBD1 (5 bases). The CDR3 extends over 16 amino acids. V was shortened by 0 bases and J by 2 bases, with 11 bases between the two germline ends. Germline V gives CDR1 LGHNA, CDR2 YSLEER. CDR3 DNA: TGCGCCAGCAGCCAAGAGTTGGGGCTTGGCAATCAGCCCCAGCATTTT. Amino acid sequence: CASSQELGLGNQPQHF.

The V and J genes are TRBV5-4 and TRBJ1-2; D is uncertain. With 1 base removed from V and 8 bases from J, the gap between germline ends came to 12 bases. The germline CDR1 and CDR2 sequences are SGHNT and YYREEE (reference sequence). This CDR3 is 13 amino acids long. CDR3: CASSLRRVGGYTF. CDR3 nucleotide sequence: TGTGCCAGCAGCTTGAGGAGGGTGGGGGGCTACACCTTC.

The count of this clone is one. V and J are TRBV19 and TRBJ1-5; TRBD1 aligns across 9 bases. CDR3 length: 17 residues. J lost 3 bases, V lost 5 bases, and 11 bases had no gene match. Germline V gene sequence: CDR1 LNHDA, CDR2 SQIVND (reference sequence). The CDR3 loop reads CASSPREGQGYNQPQHF. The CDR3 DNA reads TGTGCCAGTAGTCCGCGGGAAGGACAGGGGTACAATCAGCCCCAGCATTTT.

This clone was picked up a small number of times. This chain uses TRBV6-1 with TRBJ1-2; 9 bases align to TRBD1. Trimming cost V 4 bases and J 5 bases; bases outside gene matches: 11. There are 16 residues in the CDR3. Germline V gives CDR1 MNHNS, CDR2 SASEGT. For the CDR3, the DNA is TGTGCCAGCAGTGGAGGGGCACCGGGACAGGGATATGGCTACACCTTC. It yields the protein CASSGGAPGQGYGYTF.

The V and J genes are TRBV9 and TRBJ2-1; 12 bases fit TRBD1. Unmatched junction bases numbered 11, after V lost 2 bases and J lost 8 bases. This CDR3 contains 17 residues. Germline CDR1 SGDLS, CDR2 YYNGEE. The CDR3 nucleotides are TGTGCCAGCAGCGTCGGGACAGGGGGCGCGGGATCGGATGAGCAGTTCTTC. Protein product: CASSVGTGGAGSDEQFF. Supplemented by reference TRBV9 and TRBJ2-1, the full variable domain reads DSGVTQTPKHLITATGQRVTLRCSPRSGDLSVYWYQQSLDQGLQFLIQYYNGEERAKGNILERFSAQQFPDLHSELNLSSLELGDSALYFCASSVGTGGAGSDEQFFGPGTRLTVL.

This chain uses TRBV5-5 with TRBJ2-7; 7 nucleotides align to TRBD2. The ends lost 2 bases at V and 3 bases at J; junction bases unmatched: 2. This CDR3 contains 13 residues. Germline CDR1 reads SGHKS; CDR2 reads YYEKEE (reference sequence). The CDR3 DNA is TGTGCCAGCAGCTTCGGACTAGTCTACGAGCAGTACGTC. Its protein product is CASSFGLVYEQYV.

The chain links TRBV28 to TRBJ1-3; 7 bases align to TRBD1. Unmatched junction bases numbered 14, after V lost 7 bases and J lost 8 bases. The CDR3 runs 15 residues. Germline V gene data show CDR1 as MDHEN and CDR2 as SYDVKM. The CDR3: CASTKPPDRRDTIYF. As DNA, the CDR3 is TGTGCCAGCACCAAGCCTCCGGACAGGCGGGACACCATATATTTT. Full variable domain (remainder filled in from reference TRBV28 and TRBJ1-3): DVKVTQSSRYLVKRTGEKVFLECVQDMDHENMFWYRQDPGLGLRLIYFSYDVKMKEKGDIPEGYSVSREKKERFSLILESASTNQTSMYLCASTKPPDRRDTIYFGEGSWLTVV.